A selection of T cell receptor beta chains follows, all from one sample in a study of T cell repertoires in cytomegalovirus infection. Their target antigens are unknown. Each CDR3 protein is one row after TCRdb ran MiXCR on the reads. The sample lists about 920,000 distinct CDR3 sequences, under 40% occurring once. The sample in question was cultured CD8+ T cells from PBMCs, obtained from culture after CMV antigen stimulation. Receptors originate from a human donor in good health (CMV status not recorded). Some clones in this sample may be carry-over from other donors' samples. The CDR3 runs from the conserved cysteine through the conserved F or W. The D gene is left open where the match is weak. Clone size is not always given. Where it is, it says once, few, many or a class for expanded clones.

abundance	v_gene	j_gene	d_gene	CDR3nt	CDR3aa
.	TRBV12-3/TRBV12-4	TRBJ1-5	.	TGTGCCAGCAGTTTAGCGCTGGCTCAGCCCCAGCATTTT	CASSLALAQPQHF
few	TRBV4-2	TRBJ1-2	.	TGTGCCAGCAGCCAAGATCTACGTGGAAGGATTGGCTACACCTTC	CASSQDLRGRIGYTF
few	TRBV2	TRBJ2-6	TRBD1	TGTGCCAGCAGTCCCGGGACAGGGACCTACTCTGGGGCCAACGTCCTGACTTTC	CASSPGTGTYSGANVLTF
few	TRBV12-3/TRBV12-4	TRBJ1-2	TRBD1	TGTGCCAGCAGTTTGGGCAGGGGGCGTTTTAGTTATGGCTACACCTTC	CASSLGRGRFSYGYTF
many	TRBV7-6	TRBJ2-2	.	TGTGCCAGCAGCTCGAGCGGGTCGGGGGTCGTGGGCACCGGGGAGCTGTTTTTT	CASSSSGSGVVGTGELFF
.	TRBV12-3/TRBV12-4	TRBJ1-2	TRBD1	TGTGCCAGCAGTTTAAGACAGGGAAATGGCTACACCTTC	CASSLRQGNGYTF
many	TRBV24-1	TRBJ2-5	.	TGTGCCACCAGTGCTCGCCAGGGCCCTGCTGAGACCCAGTACTTC	CATSARQGPAETQYF
.	TRBV10-3	TRBJ2-2	.	TGTGCCACAGGGTCCGGGGAGCTGTTTTTT	CATGSGELFF
.	TRBV5-4	TRBJ2-2	TRBD2	TGTGCCAGCAGCCCGGCGGGGGGGCGCACCGGGGAGCTGTTTTTT	CASSPAGGRTGELFF
.	TRBV29-1	TRBJ1-2	.	TGCAGCGTTGACCACCCGGGGGATGGCTACACCTTC	CSVDHPGDGYTF